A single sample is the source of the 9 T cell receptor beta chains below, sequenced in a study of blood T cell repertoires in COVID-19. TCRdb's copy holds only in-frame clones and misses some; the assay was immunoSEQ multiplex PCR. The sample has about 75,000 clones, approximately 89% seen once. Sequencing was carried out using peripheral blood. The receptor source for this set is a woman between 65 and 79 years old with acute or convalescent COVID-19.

CDR3 sequence: CASSWESGLTEAFF. The CDR3 DNA is TGTGCCAGCAGCTGGGAGAGTGGTCTGACTGAAGCTTTCTTT. V and J are TRBV11-2 and TRBJ1-1; the D is unclear. Between the trimmed V and J ends, which lost 4 bases and 5 bases, there was a span of 14 bases. Germline V gene sequence: CDR1 SGHAT, CDR2 FQNNGV. The CDR3 is 14 amino acids.

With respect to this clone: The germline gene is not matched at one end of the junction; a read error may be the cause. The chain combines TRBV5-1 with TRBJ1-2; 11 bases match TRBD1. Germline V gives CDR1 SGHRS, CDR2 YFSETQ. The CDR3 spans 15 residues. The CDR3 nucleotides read TGCGCCACCAGCAAGGGGGACAGGGGGAACTATGGCTACACCTTC. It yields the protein CATSKGDRGNYGYTF.

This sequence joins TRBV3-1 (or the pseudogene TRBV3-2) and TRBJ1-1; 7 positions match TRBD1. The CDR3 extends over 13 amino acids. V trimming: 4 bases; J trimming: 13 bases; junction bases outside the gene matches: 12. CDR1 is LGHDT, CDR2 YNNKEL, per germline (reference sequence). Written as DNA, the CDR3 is TGTGCCAGCAGCCCTGACAGGGTGGGAGGTGTTTTCTTT. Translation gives CASSPDRVGGVFF.

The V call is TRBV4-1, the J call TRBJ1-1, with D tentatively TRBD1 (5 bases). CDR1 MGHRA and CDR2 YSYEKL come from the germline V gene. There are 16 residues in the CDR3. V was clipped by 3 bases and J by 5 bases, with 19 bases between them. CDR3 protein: CASSQGFRGRGTEAFF. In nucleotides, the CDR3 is TGCGCCAGCAGCCAGGGCTTTCGGGGGAGAGGTACTGAAGCTTTCTTT.

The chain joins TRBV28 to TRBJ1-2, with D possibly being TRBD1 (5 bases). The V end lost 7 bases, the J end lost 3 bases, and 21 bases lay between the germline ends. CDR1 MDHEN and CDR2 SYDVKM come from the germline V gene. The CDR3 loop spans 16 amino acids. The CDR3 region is CASTSGGAGADYGYTF. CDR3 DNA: TGTGCCAGCACCTCAGGAGGGGCAGGAGCTGACTATGGCTACACCTTC.

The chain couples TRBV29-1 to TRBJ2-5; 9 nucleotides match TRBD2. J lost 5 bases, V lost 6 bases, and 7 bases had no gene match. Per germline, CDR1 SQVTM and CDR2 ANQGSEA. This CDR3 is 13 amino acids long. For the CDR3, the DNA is TGCAGCGTCGCGGGAGGGCCGATGGAGACCCAGTACTTC. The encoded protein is CSVAGGPMETQYF.

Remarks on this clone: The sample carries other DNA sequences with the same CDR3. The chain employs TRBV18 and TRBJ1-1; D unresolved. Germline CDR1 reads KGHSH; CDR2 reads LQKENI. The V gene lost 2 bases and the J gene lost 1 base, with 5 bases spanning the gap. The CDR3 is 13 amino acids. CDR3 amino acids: CASSPTGNTEAFF. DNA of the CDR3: TGTGCCAGCTCACCAACGGGGAACACTGAAGCTTTCTTT. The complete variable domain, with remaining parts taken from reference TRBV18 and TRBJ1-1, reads NAGVMQNPRHLVRRRGQEARLRCSPMKGHSHVYWYRQLPEEGLKFMVYLQKENIIDESGMPKERFSAEFPKEGPSILRIQQVVRGDSAAYFCASSPTGNTEAFFGQGTRLTVV.

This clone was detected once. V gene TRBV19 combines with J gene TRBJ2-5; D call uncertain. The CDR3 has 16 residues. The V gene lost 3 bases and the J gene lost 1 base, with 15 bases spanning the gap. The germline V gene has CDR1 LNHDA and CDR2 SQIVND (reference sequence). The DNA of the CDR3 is TGTGCCAGTAGTATCCATCTCTGGAGAGGCCAAGAGACCCAGTACTTC. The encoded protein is CASSIHLWRGQETQYF.

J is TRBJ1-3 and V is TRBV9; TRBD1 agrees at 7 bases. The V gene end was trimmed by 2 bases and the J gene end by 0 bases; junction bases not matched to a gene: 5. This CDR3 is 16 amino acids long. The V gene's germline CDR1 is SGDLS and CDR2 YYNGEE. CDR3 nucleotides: TGTGCCAGCAGCGTTAACAGGGACAGCTCTGGAAACACCATATATTTT. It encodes CASSVNRDSSGNTIYF.